Below, 23 T cell receptor beta chains from the same sample are listed, as sequenced in a study of T cell changes during pregnancy in multiple sclerosis (dated 2019 in TCRdb). Receptor amplification or capture employed the immunoSEQ multiplex PCR assay. Drawn from immuneACCESS, this table holds only the in-frame rearrangements with V and J called that TCRdb kept. Clones are partly lost; checked studies trace under half to an unresolved V gene and leave the rest unexplained. This sample lists about 42,000 clones; less than 90% were detected once. The ten top clones hold 0.64% of the sample. This sample comprised CD4+ T cells from peripheral blood mononuclear cells, obtained before pregnancy. Receptors originate from a female donor with multiple sclerosis, enrolled in a pregnancy study.

V usage is TRBV6-1 and J usage is TRBJ2-7; 9 positions match TRBD1. Germline lookup yields CDR1 MNHNS and CDR2 SASEGT. J gave up 2 bases and V 5 bases, and 7 bases lay outside the gene matches. This CDR3 is built from 15 residues. DNA of the CDR3: TGTGCCAGCAGTCCTACAGGGGGCCAAACCTACGAGCAGTACTTC. Translation gives CASSPTGGQTYEQYF.

V usage is TRBV7-9 and J usage is TRBJ1-2; 7 bases fit TRBD1. This CDR3 is 16 amino acids long. J gave up 6 bases and V 4 bases, and 14 bases lay outside the gene matches. The germline gives CDR1 SEHNR, CDR2 FQNEAQ (reference sequence). CDR3 protein: CASSSAAVDRVDGYTF. The CDR3 DNA reads TGTGCCAGCAGCTCCGCCGCAGTTGACAGGGTGGATGGCTACACCTTC.

The V call is TRBV9, the J call TRBJ2-1; D may be TRBD1 (6 bases). The V end was cut by 1 base, the J end by 8 bases, with 16 bases between. Germline values: CDR1 SGDLS, CDR2 YYNGEE. The CDR3 runs to 15 residues. The CDR3 DNA is TGTGCCAGCAGCGTAAGTGATAGGGGGTCCTATGAGCAGTTCTTC. Protein product: CASSVSDRGSYEQFF.

This clone was detected only once. The rearrangement joins TRBV5-1 to TRBJ2-3, with 7 bases matching TRBD2. Trimming at V came to 3 bases and at J to 4 bases, leaving 5 bases not matched to a gene. The V gene's germline CDR1 is SGHRS and CDR2 YFSETQ. This CDR3 contains 14 residues. CDR3 amino acids: CASSWGGYADTQYF. The CDR3 bases are TGCGCCAGCAGCTGGGGGGGTTATGCAGATACGCAGTATTTT.

The J gene is TRBJ1-2, the V gene TRBV7-9; D may be TRBD1 (6 bases). The CDR3 is 13 residues long. The V gene lost 5 bases and the J gene lost 7 bases, with 14 bases spanning the gap. In germline, CDR1 is SEHNR, CDR2 FQNEAQ (reference sequence). CDR3 sequence: CASSLTGSGGYTF. The CDR3 DNA reads TGTGCCAGCAGCCTCACAGGGTCGGGTGGCTACACCTTC.

This clone appeared a single time. The chain couples TRBV7-2 to TRBJ2-3; D is perhaps TRBD2 (7 bases). Germline CDR1 is SGHTA and CDR2 is FQGNSA. The V end lost 2 bases, the J end lost 5 bases, and 20 bases lay between the germline ends. The CDR3 totals 17 residues. The CDR3 loop is CASSLFPKGGRGDTQYF. As DNA, the CDR3 is TGTGCCAGCAGCTTATTCCCCAAGGGGGGGCGGGGAGATACGCAGTATTTT.

The chain couples TRBV25-1 to TRBJ2-5; 7 bases fit TRBD2. Germline CDR1 MGHDK, CDR2 SYGVNS. There are 15 residues in the CDR3. The J segment lost 5 bases and the V segment lost 3 bases, leaving 9 bases of the junction unmatched. The CDR3 DNA follows: TGTGCCAGCAGTGATCGTAGCCTAGCGGCGGAGACCCAGTACTTC. It translates to CASSDRSLAAETQYF.

V gene TRBV15 combines with J gene TRBJ2-3; 8 nucleotides line up with TRBD2. Trimming removed 6 bases from V and 0 bases from J; junction bases left unmatched: 2. This CDR3 has 14 residues. CDR1 LNHNV and CDR2 YYDKDF come from the germline V gene (reference sequence). CDR3 nucleotides: TGTGCCACCAGGTCTAGCGGGAGCACAGATACGCAGTATTTT. It is translated as CATRSSGSTDTQYF. Full variable domain (outside the CDR3, taken from reference TRBV15 and TRBJ2-3): DAMVIQNPRYQVTQFGKPVTLSCSQTLNHNVMYWYQQKSSQAPKLLFHYYDKDFNNEADTPDNFQSRRPNTSFCFLDIRSPGLGDTAMYLCATRSSGSTDTQYFGPGTRLTVL.

The V and J genes are TRBV7-2 and TRBJ1-1; D gene unclear. Trimming shortened V by 6 bases and J by 3 bases, and 14 bases separated the two germline ends. The length of the CDR3 is 14 residues. The germline gives CDR1 SGHTA, CDR2 FQGNSA. This chain's CDR3 is CASRPGGKDTEAFF. The CDR3 DNA follows: TGTGCCAGCAGGCCGGGAGGGAAGGACACTGAAGCTTTCTTT.

The chain carries TRBV5-6 and TRBJ2-1; TRBD2 matches 9 bases. Per the germline V gene, CDR1 is SGHDT and CDR2 is YYEEEE. V dropped 3 bases and J dropped 7; count of bases not matched to a gene: 8. CDR3 size: 15 residues. The CDR3 DNA is TGTGCCAGCAGCTCTACTGGCGGGGGGGCAAATGAGCAGTTCTTC. It is translated as CASSSTGGGANEQFF.

The chain carries TRBV6-5 and TRBJ2-1; no clear D. The germline V and J ends were trimmed by 2 bases and 5 bases, with 7 bases remaining between them. Germline V gene data show CDR1 as MNHEY and CDR2 as SVGAGI. CDR3 length equals 13 residues. The CDR3: CASSYGHDNEQFF. CDR3 DNA: TGTGCCAGCAGTTACGGGCACGACAATGAGCAGTTCTTC.

The rearrangement joins TRBV9 to TRBJ2-6, with 7 positions matching TRBD1. CDR3 length: 16 amino acids. The ends lost 3 bases at V and 2 bases at J; junction bases unmatched: 5. Germline CDR1 reads SGDLS; CDR2 reads YYNGEE. The CDR3 loop reads CASSDTGVAGANVLTF. CDR3 nucleotides: TGTGCCAGCAGCGACACAGGGGTCGCTGGGGCCAACGTCCTGACTTTC. The full variable domain, with the rest looked up from reference TRBV9 and TRBJ2-6, is DSGVTQTPKHLITATGQRVTLRCSPRSGDLSVYWYQQSLDQGLQFLIQYYNGEERAKGNILERFSAQQFPDLHSELNLSSLELGDSALYFCASSDTGVAGANVLTFGAGSRLTVL.

The chain combines TRBV27 with TRBJ1-1, with D tentatively TRBD1 (6 bases). V was shortened by 4 bases and J by 5 bases, with 20 bases between the two germline ends. The CDR3 spans 16 residues. Germline V gene sequence: CDR1 MNHEY, CDR2 SMNVEV (reference sequence). The CDR3 reads CASSYRQAQMGTEAFF. CDR3 nucleotide sequence: TGTGCCAGCAGTTACAGACAGGCCCAAATGGGGACTGAAGCTTTCTTT.

This clone has just a few counts. The gene calls are TRBV6-1 and TRBJ1-5; D is undetermined. This CDR3 is 12 amino acids long. V lost 3 bases and J 6 bases, leaving 6 bases between the germline ends. Germline CDR1 is MNHNS and CDR2 is SASEGT. CDR3 sequence (DNA): TGTGCCAGCAGTGACAACGGTCAGCCCCAGCATTTT. Its translation is CASSDNGQPQHF.

The rearrangement joins TRBV7-2 to TRBJ1-6; TRBD1 might be the D (5 bases). Germline-derived CDR1 and CDR2 are SGHTA and FQGNSA. V was trimmed by 4 bases and J by 10 bases, leaving 14 bases between them. The CDR3 has 14 amino acids. This CDR3 is CASSYKGSGSPLHF. CDR3 nucleotide sequence: TGTGCCAGCAGCTACAAGGGGTCCGGATCACCCCTCCACTTT.

The chain recombines TRBV7-2 with TRBJ1-6, with 7 bases identical to TRBD1. The ends lost 2 bases at V and 3 bases at J; junction bases unmatched: 7. The CDR3 runs to 17 residues. Germline V gives CDR1 SGHTA, CDR2 FQGNSA. The CDR3 region has the DNA TGTGCCAGCAGCTTACTTTCCGGGGACAGCTATAATTCACCCCTCCACTTT. Its translation: CASSLLSGDSYNSPLHF.

The rearrangement links TRBV19 to TRBJ1-4; weak D call: TRBD1 (6 bases). The CDR3 contains 16 residues. CDR1 and CDR2 (germline): LNHDA, SQIVND (reference sequence). Trimming cost V 5 bases and J 0 bases, with 13 bases left between them. CDR3 in DNA: TGTGCCAGTAGTCCCGGGACATCCGCAACTAATGAAAAACTGTTTTTT. Its protein is CASSPGTSATNEKLFF.

The genes are TRBV9 and TRBJ2-1; the D is unclear. Germline CDR1 and CDR2: SGDLS and YYNGEE. The CDR3 spans 15 residues. Trimming shortened V by 0 bases and J by 2 bases, and 9 bases separated the two germline ends. The chain's CDR3 is CASSVGTPTYNEQFF. The CDR3 DNA reads as TGTGCCAGCAGCGTAGGCACTCCCACCTACAATGAGCAGTTCTTC. The full variable domain, rest sourced from reference TRBV9 and TRBJ2-1, is DSGVTQTPKHLITATGQRVTLRCSPRSGDLSVYWYQQSLDQGLQFLIQYYNGEERAKGNILERFSAQQFPDLHSELNLSSLELGDSALYFCASSVGTPTYNEQFFGPGTRLTVL.

CDR3 in DNA: TGTGCCAGCAGCCGCAGGGAAGAAAAACTGTTTTTT. This gives the protein CASSRREEKLFF. The rearrangement uses TRBV14 and TRBJ1-4; D is possibly TRBD1 (5 bases). V was pared by 4 bases and J by 8 bases, with 8 bases between. The CDR3 covers 12 residues. CDR1 is SGHDN and CDR2 is FVKESK in the germline V gene.

The CDR3 DNA follows: TGTGCCAGCAGCCAAGATTTCAGGGAGGGCAATCAGCCCCAGCATTTT. It yields the protein CASSQDFREGNQPQHF. The chain joins TRBV4-2 to TRBJ1-5; D may be TRBD1 (5 bases). CDR3 length equals 16 residues. Germline CDR1 reads LGHNA; CDR2 reads YNFKEQ. V lost 0 bases, J lost 2 bases, and 11 bases lay in between.

The chain joins TRBV11-2 to TRBJ2-7; the D gene is possibly TRBD2 (6 bases). The V end was cut by 5 bases, the J end by 3 bases, with 20 bases between. This CDR3 contains 16 residues. Germline V CDR1 and CDR2: SGHAT, FQNNGV. The CDR3 loop reads CASSPLARRGDYEQYF. The CDR3 DNA reads TGTGCCAGCAGCCCACTAGCTCGGCGTGGTGACTACGAGCAGTACTTC.

The chain links TRBV7-2 to TRBJ2-1; TRBD1 matches at 9 bases. J gave up 10 bases and V 5 bases, and 9 bases lay outside the gene matches. This CDR3 comprises 14 residues. Germline loops: CDR1 SGHTA, CDR2 FQGNSA. For the CDR3, the DNA is TGTGCCAGCAGCCGAGGGACGGACAGGGGCGAGCAGTTCTTC. Residues: CASSRGTDRGEQFF.

V and J are TRBV19 and TRBJ1-5; tentatively, D is TRBD1 (6 bases). This CDR3 is 16 amino acids long. Trimming cost V 5 bases and J 2 bases, with 16 bases left between them. The germline V gene encodes CDR1 LNHDA and CDR2 SQIVND (reference sequence). This CDR3 is CASSLQGVSGNQPQHF. In nucleotides, the CDR3 is TGTGCCAGTAGTTTACAGGGAGTAAGTGGCAATCAGCCCCAGCATTTT.